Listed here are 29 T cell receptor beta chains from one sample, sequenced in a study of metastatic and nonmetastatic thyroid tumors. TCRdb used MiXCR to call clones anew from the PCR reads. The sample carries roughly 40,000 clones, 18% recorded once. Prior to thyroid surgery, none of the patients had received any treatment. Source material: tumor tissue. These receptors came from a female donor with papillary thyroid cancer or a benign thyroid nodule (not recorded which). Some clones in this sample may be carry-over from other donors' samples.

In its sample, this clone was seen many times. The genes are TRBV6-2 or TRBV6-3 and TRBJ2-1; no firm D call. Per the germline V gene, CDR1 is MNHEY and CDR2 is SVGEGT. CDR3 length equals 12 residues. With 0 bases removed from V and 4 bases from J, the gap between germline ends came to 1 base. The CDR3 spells CASSYSYNEQFF. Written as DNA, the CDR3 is TGTGCCAGCAGTTACTCTTACAATGAGCAGTTCTTC.

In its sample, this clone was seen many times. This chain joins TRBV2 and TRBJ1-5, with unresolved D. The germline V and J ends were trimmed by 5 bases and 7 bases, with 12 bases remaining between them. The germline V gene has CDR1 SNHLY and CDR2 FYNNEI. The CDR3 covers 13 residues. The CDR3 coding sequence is TGTGCCAGCAGTCCCGACGGGAGGCAGCCCCAGCATTTT. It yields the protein CASSPDGRQPQHF.

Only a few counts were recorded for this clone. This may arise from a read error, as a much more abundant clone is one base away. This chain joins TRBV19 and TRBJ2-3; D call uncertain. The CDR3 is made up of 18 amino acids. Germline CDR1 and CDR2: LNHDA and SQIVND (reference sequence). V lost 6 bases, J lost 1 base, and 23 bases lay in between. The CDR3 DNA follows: TGTGCCAGTAGACGCGGAACTATCTCTATCGGGCGCACAGATACGCAGTATTTT. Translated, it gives CASRRGTISIGRTDTQYF.

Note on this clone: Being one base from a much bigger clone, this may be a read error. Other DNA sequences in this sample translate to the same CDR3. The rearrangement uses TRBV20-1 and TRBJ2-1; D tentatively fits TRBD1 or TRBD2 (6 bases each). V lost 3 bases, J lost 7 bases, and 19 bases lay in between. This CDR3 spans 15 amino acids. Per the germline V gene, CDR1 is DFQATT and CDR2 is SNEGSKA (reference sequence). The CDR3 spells CSASPPTRGRNEQFF. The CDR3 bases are TGCAGTGCTAGCCCTCCTACAAGGGGGAGGAATGAGCAGTTCTTC.

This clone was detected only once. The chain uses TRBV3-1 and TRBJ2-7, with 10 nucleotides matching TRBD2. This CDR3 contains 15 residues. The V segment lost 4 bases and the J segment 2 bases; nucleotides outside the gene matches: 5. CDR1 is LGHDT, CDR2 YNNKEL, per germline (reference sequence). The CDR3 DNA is TGTGCCAGCAGCCCCGGACTAGCGGCTACCTACGAGCAGTACTTC. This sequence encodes CASSPGLAATYEQYF.

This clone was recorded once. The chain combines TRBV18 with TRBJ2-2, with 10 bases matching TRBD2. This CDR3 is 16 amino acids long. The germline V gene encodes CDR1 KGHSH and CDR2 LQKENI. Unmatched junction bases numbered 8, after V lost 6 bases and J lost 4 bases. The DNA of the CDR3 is TGTGCCAGCTCCCCTGTCCTAGCGGGAGTCACCGGGGAGCTGTTTTTT. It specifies CASSPVLAGVTGELFF.

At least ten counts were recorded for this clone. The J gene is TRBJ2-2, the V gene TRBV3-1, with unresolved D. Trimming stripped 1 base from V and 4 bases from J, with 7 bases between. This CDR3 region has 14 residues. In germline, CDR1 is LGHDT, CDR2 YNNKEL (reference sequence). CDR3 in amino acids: CASSQAGSTGELFF. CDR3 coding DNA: TGTGCCAGCAGCCAAGCCGGATCCACCGGGGAGCTGTTTTTT.

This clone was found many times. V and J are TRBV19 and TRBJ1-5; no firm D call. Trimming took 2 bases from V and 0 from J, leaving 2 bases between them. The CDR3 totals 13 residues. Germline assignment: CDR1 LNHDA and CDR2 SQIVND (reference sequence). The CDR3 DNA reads TGTGCCAGTAGTATAACTAGCAATCAGCCCCAGCATTTT. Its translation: CASSITSNQPQHF.

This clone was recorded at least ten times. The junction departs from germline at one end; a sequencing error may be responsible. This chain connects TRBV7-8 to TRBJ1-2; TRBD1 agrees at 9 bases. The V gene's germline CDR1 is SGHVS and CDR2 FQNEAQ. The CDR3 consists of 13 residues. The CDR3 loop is CASSRQGVFSYIF. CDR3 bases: TGTGCCAGCAGCCGACAGGGGGTATTTAGCTACATCTTC.

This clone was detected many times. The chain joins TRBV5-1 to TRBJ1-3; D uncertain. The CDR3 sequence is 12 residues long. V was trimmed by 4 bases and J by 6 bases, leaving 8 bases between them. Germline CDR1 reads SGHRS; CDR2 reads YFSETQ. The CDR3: CASSPDLNTIYF. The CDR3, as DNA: TGCGCCAGCAGCCCCGATCTAAACACCATATATTTT.

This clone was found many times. CDR3 nucleotide sequence: TGTGCCAGCAGCTCCCTGGGCGGTGGGATAGGTACGGCTTTCTTT. It codes for CASSSLGGGIGTAFF. J is TRBJ1-1 and V is TRBV28; D gene unclear. Germline loops: CDR1 MDHEN, CDR2 SYDVKM. Trimming took off 6 bases at V and 11 bases at J, with 25 bases between the two ends. CDR3 length: 15 residues.

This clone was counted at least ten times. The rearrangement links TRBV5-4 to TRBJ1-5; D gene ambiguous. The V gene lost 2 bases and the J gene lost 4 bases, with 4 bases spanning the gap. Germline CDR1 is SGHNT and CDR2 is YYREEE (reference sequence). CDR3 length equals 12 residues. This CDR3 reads CASSFENQPQHF. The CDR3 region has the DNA TGTGCCAGCAGCTTCGAAAATCAGCCCCAGCATTTT.

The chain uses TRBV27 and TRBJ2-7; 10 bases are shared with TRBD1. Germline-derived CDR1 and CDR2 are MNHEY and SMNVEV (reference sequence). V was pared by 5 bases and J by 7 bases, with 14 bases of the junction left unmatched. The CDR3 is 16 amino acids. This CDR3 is CASSPMGQGRLGEQYF. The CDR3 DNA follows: TGTGCCAGCAGTCCAATGGGACAGGGGCGGCTCGGAGAGCAGTACTTC.

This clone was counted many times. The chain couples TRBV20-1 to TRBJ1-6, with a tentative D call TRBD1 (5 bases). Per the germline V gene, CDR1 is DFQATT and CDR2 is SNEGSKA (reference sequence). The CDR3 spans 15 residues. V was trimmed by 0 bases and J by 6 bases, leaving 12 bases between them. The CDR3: CSAREVGAINSPLHF. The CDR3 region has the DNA TGCAGTGCTAGAGAAGTAGGGGCGATTAATTCACCCCTCCACTTT.

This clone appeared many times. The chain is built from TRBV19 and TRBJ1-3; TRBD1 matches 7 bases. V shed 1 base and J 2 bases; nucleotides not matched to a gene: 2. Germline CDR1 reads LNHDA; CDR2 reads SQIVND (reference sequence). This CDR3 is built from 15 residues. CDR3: CASSIAGTAGNTIYF. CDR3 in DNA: TGTGCCAGTAGTATAGCCGGGACAGCTGGAAACACCATATATTTT.

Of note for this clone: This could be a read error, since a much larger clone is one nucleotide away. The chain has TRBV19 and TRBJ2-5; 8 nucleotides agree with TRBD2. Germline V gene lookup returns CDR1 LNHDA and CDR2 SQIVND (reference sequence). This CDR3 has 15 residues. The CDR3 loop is CASSPVAGPQETPYF. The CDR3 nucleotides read TGTGCCAGTAGTCCTGTAGCGGGGCCACAAGAGACCCCGTACTTC.

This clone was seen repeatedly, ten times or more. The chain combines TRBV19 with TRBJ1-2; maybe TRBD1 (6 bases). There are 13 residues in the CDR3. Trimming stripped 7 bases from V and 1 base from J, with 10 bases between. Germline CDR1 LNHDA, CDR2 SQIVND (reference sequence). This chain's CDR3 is CASTGQSNYGYTF. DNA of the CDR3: TGTGCCAGTACCGGACAGAGTAACTATGGCTACACCTTC.

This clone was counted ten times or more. CDR3 in DNA: TGTGCCAGCAGTGGAAGTCCGGGAAACACCATATATTTT. It codes for CASSGSPGNTIYF. V usage is TRBV6-1 and J usage is TRBJ1-3; D uncertain. The CDR3 has 13 amino acids. Trimming removed 4 bases at V and 4 bases at J, with 8 bases between. Germline V gene data show CDR1 as MNHNS and CDR2 as SASEGT.

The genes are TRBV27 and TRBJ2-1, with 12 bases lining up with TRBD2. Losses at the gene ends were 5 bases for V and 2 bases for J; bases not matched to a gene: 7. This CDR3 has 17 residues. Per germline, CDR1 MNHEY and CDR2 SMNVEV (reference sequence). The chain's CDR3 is CASSPLSSGRAYNEQFF. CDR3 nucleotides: TGTGCCAGCAGTCCATTATCTAGCGGGAGGGCCTACAATGAGCAGTTCTTC.

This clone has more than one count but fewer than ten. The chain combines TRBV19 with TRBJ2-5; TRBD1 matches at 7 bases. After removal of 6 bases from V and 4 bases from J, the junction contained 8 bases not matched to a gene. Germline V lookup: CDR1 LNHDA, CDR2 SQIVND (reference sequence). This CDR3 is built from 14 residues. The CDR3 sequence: CASRARGPLETQYF. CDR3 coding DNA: TGTGCCAGTAGAGCGAGGGGGCCCCTAGAGACCCAGTACTTC.

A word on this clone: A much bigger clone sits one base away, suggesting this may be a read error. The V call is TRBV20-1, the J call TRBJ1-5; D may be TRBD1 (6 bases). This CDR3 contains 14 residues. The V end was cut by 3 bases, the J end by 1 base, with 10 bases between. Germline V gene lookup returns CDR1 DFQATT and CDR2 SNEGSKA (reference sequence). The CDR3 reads CSASKGGSNQPQHF. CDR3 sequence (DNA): TGCAGTGCTAGTAAGGGGGGAAGCAATCAGCCCCAGCATTTT.

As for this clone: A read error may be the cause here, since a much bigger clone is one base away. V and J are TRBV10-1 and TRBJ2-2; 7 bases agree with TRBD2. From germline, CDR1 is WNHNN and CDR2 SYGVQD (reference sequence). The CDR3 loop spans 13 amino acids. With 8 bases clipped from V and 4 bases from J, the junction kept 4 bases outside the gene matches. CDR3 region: CASGLGVTGELFF. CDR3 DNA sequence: TGCGCCAGCGGACTAGGAGTCACCGGGGAGCTGTTTTTT.

This CDR3 reads CASNRLAGGNEQFF. The CDR3 nucleotides read TGTGCCAGCAACAGACTAGCGGGAGGCAATGAGCAGTTCTTC. This chain uses TRBV12-3 or TRBV12-4 with TRBJ2-1, with 13 positions matching TRBD2. CDR3 length equals 14 residues. V gave up 7 bases and J gave up 6 bases; unmatched junction bases: 3.

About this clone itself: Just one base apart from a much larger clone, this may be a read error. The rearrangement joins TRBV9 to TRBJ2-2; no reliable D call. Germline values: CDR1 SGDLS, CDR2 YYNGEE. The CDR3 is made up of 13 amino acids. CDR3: CASSAPQTVELFF. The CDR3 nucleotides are TGTGCCAGCAGCGCCCCACAAACCGTGGAGCTGTTTTTT.

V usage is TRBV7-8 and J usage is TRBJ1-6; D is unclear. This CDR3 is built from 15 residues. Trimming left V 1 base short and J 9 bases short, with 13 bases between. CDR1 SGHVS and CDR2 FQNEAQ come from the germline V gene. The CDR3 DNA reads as TGTGCCAGCAGCTTAGAGGCAGGACCTGCTTCACCCCTCCACTTT. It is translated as CASSLEAGPASPLHF.

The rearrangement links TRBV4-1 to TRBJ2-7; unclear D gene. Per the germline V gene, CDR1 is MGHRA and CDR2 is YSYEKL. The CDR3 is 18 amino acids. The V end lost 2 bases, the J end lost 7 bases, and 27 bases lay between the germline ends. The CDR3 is CASSQNFPGYPTLKEQYF. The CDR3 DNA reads TGCGCCAGCAGCCAAAATTTTCCCGGTTACCCCACCTTAAAGGAGCAGTACTTC.

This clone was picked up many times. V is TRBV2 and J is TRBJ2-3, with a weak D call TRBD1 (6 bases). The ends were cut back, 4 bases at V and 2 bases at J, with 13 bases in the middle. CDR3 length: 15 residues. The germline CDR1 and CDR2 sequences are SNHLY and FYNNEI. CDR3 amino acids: CASSVRGSYTDTQYF. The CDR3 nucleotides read TGTGCCAGCAGTGTGAGGGGGTCTTACACAGATACGCAGTATTTT.

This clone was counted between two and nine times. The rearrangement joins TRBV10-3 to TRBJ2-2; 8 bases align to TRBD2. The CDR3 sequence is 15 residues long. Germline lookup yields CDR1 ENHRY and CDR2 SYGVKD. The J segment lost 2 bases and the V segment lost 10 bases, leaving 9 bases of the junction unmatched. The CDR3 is CATKGAGVNTGELFF. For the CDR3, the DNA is TGTGCCACCAAGGGAGCGGGAGTAAACACCGGGGAGCTGTTTTTT.

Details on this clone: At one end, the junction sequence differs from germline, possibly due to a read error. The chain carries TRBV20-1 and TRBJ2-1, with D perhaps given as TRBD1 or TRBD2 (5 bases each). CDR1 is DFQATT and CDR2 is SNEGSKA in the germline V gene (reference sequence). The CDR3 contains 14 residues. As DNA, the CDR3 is TGCAGTTCTAGCCATAACGACAGTTCCAATGAGCAGTTCTTC. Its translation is CSSSHNDSSNEQFF.